The 10 T cell receptor beta chains reported below all come from one sample, sequenced in a study of regulatory T cells in long-lasting Graves disease. Construction of the TCR beta libraries employed iRepertoire HTBI primers in conjunction with Arm-PCR of CDR3 regions. Each CDR3 protein gets one entry after TCRdb re-called the multiplex PCR reads with MiXCR. The sample contains roughly 220,000 distinct CDR3 sequences, around 19% of which appear only once. Indicated time point: newly diagnosed GD, antithyroid drugs for less than 3 months. With RNA extracted from PBMCs as input, the TCR library was made. The sample here was peripheral blood mononuclear cells (PBMCs), taken at new diagnosis, from a patient treated with antithyroid drugs. The source is a female donor with Graves disease.

The chain combines TRBV6-2 or TRBV6-3 with TRBJ2-7, with 11 positions matching TRBD2. Germline V gene sequence: CDR1 MNHEY, CDR2 SVGEGT. The ends lost 6 bases at V and 4 bases at J; junction bases unmatched: 11. This CDR3 is built from 16 residues. The CDR3 DNA follows: TGTGCCAGCAGGGGTCTAGCGGGAGGCCCTGGGTACGAGCAGTACTTC. As protein: CASRGLAGGPGYEQYF.

Ten or more counts support this clonotype. The chain carries TRBV20-1 and TRBJ2-1; TRBD2 matches at 11 bases. Germline V lookup: CDR1 DFQATT, CDR2 SNEGSKA (reference sequence). CDR3 length: 15 amino acids. V lost 1 base and J lost 8; bases outside the gene matches: 7. CDR3 nucleotide sequence: TGCAGTGCTAGAGGGCGACTAGCGGGGCTCTATGAGCAGTTCTTC. This translates into CSARGRLAGLYEQFF.

In this sample, this clonotype turned up many times. The chain carries TRBV7-9 and TRBJ2-1, with TRBD2 matching 7 bases. Losses at the gene ends were 4 bases for V and 7 bases for J; bases not matched to a gene: 7. This CDR3 region has 14 residues. Germline V CDR1 and CDR2: SEHNR, FQNEAQ (reference sequence). The DNA for the CDR3 is TGTGCCAGCAGCTCGACTCAGGGAGGGAATGAGCAGTTCTTC. This gives the protein CASSSTQGGNEQFF.

This clonotype was observed many times. The CDR3 reads CASSFLGSEQFF. CDR3 bases: TGTGCCAGCAGCTTCCTCGGGTCAGAGCAGTTCTTC. The rearrangement links TRBV7-2 to TRBJ2-1; D is unresolved. The germline CDR1 and CDR2 sequences are SGHTA and FQGNSA. Trimming took 3 bases from V and 10 from J, leaving 10 bases between them. This CDR3 contains 12 residues.

The sample holds many counts of this clonotype. The chain carries TRBV6-5 and TRBJ1-1; perhaps TRBD1 as D (6 bases). V was clipped by 0 bases and J by 4 bases, with 12 bases between them. The CDR3 runs 15 residues. The germline V gene has CDR1 MNHEY and CDR2 SVGAGI. As DNA, the CDR3 is TGTGCCAGCAGTTACTCGGAGCAGGGGACCACTGAAGCTTTCTTT. Protein product: CASSYSEQGTTEAFF.

About this clonotype itself: A much bigger clone sits one base away, suggesting this may be a read error. V gene TRBV7-2 combines with J gene TRBJ2-1, with TRBD2 as a possible D gene (7 bases). This CDR3 is built from 14 residues. From germline, CDR1 is SGHTA and CDR2 FQGNSA. Trimming cost V 3 bases and J 10 bases, with 16 bases left between them. This CDR3 is CASSLWEGGNEQFF. Here the CDR3 DNA reads TGTGCCAGCAGCTTGTGGGAGGGGGGGAACGAGCAGTTCTTC.

This clonotype was seen at least ten times. This chain links TRBV10-3 with TRBJ2-1; 10 bases fit TRBD2. CDR3 length: 17 residues. In germline, CDR1 is ENHRY, CDR2 SYGVKD. J gave up 8 bases and V 2 bases, and 12 bases lay outside the gene matches. Here the CDR3 DNA reads TGTGCCATCAGTGAGAGTGCGGGACTAGCGATAGGCGATGAGCAGTTCTTC. This translates into CAISESAGLAIGDEQFF.

This clonotype was counted ten times or more. This rearrangement joins TRBV11-2 to TRBJ2-7; possibly TRBD1 for D (7 bases). V lost 1 base and J 5 bases, leaving 15 bases between the germline ends. This CDR3 is built from 15 residues. The germline gives CDR1 SGHAT, CDR2 FQNNGV. The CDR3 bases are TGTGCCAGCAGCTTAGGGAGGACAGGCGGGGACGAGCAGTACTTC. It yields the protein CASSLGRTGGDEQYF.

This clonotype has more than one count but fewer than ten. This chain connects TRBV6-1 to TRBJ2-1, with D possibly TRBD2 on 5 matching bases. Germline V CDR1 and CDR2: MNHNS, SASEGT. The V gene lost 8 bases and the J gene lost 7 bases, with 9 bases spanning the gap. The length of the CDR3 is 11 residues. CDR3 protein: CASGQRNEQFF. In DNA form, the CDR3 reads TGTGCCAGCGGCCAGCGGAATGAGCAGTTCTTC.

The sample holds many counts of this clonotype. The V call is TRBV11-2, the J call TRBJ2-4, with D uncertain. Trimming removed 5 bases from V and 10 bases from J, with 12 bases in between. The CDR3 length is 12 residues. Germline loops: CDR1 SGHAT, CDR2 FQNNGV. CDR3 in DNA: TGTGCCAGCAGCCGTGGCGGCAGGATTCAGTACTTC. Translating gives CASSRGGRIQYF.